Included here is one T cell receptor (beta chain) sequence, with context. Its antigen remains undetermined. No base qualities exist here, and no much larger clone lies one base off it. For deep sequencing, PBMC libraries mostly used about 490 ng of input genomic DNA, with six replicates for each sample. Following the manufacturer's instructions, the team built TCRbeta libraries using the immunoSEQ hsTCRbeta kit. An Illumina NovaSeq 6000 S4 flow cell was used to sequence the final libraries, which had first been combined to 3 nM. As for how the authors treated the data: The immunoSEQ Analyzer handled quality control and preprocessing of the raw data. The analysis was restricted to productive rearrangements, with each unique CDR3 amino acid sequence defining a clonotype. Repertoire clonality was estimated as the Gini-Simpson index, which was calculated using the R package tcR. Gini indices were compared with Student's t test, and associations with tumor size change were assessed by Pearson correlation. Not all clones reach the TCRdb copy of this immuneACCESS table, which keeps in-frame sequences only. Checked studies attribute under half of the gap to unresolved V genes and leave the rest unexplained. V, J and clone size reflect that table, while D and trimming were determined from the DNA. The sample table holds 17,000 or so clones, of which over 65% were seen once. The ten top clones hold roughly 2.8% of the sample.

Reading the germline V gene gives CDR1 MDHEN and CDR2 SYDVKM. The CDR3 goes from the cysteine to the phenylalanine over 14 residues. Only CDR3 DNA remains: 42 bases, in frame from the first base. V is reduced by 8 bases and J by 2 bases, leaving a spacing of 16 bases between them. The time point label for this specimen denotes: before neoadjuvant nivolumab. None of the patients had received prior systemic or radiation treatment, and all were newly diagnosed with stage II-IVA oral cavity squamous cell carcinoma. Everyone in the cohort had locally advanced, HPV-negative oral cavity squamous cell carcinoma. Peripheral blood mononuclear cells were analyzed directly and were not maintained or expanded in culture. The samples were obtained from a longitudinal correlative study of a single-arm phase II trial testing neoadjuvant nivolumab in oral cavity squamous cell carcinoma. Subject-matched pre- and post-treatment PBMCs and tumors from three responders and three non-responders were subjected to genomic DNA-based TCRbeta sequencing. Peripheral blood mononuclear cells were collected before nivolumab treatment and were collected again after treatment, at the time of surgery. Genomic DNA was isolated from PBMCs using the Maxwell RSC DNA from Cells kit.

The data were taken from a study of neoadjuvant anti-PD-1 for oral cavity cancer (dated by TCRdb to the early 2020s). Concerning the study at large: Patients mostly received three to four biweekly doses of nivolumab at 3 mg/kg before curative-intent surgical resection. A fourth nivolumab dose was given around day 43 to patients without progression, and definitive surgical resection was performed in those patients on days 50-56. The parent correlative cohort had about a dozen patients and a response rate of approximately 33%. Patients with complete response, partial response or stable disease by RECIST 1.1 were defined as responders, whereas patients with progression were defined as non-responders.

General findings and caveats noted by the study authors: Only a few patients per response group were included in the TCR analyses, and the authors called for validation in larger cohorts. Within PBMCs, T cell clonality (Gini index) was significantly higher in non-responders than responders after neoadjuvant nivolumab. Higher pretreatment blood Treg/Th17 ratios correlated with higher pretreatment blood TCRbeta clonality and lower post-treatment tumor TCRbeta clonality.

The TCR comes from a person aged 35-79 years with oral cavity squamous cell carcinoma. The chain joins TRBV28 to TRBJ2-7, with TRBD2 tentatively as D gene (6 bases match). The material was PBMCs, obtained before nivolumab (anti-PD-1) treatment. The nucleotide sequence reads as follows: TGTGCCAGCGGGTCTAGCGAAAAGCCCTACGAGCAGTACTTC. Translated, this gives CASGSSEKPYEQYF. With all but the CDR3 taken from the reference TRBV28 and TRBJ2-7 genes, the full variable domain is: DVKVTQSSRYLVKRTGEKVFLECVQDMDHENMFWYRQDPGLGLRLIYFSYDVKMKEKGDIPEGYSVSREKKERFSLILESASTNQTSMYLCASGSSEKPYEQYFGPGTRLTVT.